Listed below are T cell receptor beta chains from one sample, sequenced in a study of T cell repertoires in aging, cancer and after chemotherapy. Each CDR3 protein gets one entry after TCRdb re-called the multiplex PCR reads with MiXCR. The repertoire consists of 5,000 to 7,500 distinct CDR3 sequences, with about 30% occurring once and the leading ten covering less than 8.5%. The specimen sequenced was blood. These receptor sequences come from a human donor with a blood cancer. Both conserved end residues are part of each CDR3. D genes are given only for firm matches. Only part of the rows carry a size: once, few, many, or a class if the clone is expanded.

TRBD1,TRBJ2-5,TRBV12-3/TRBV12-4,NA,CASSRQGALEETQYF,TGTGCCAGCAGCCGGCAGGGGGCGCTTGAGGAGACCCAGTACTTC
NA,TRBJ1-4,TRBV5-1,NA,CASSLGQLNEKLFF,TGCGCCAGCAGCTTGGGACAGCTTAATGAAAAACTGTTTTTT
TRBD2,TRBJ2-7,TRBV5-1,NA,CASSLIQTAAGEIYEQYF,TGCGCCAGCAGCTTGATCCAGACCGCGGCGGGAGAAATCTACGAGCAGTACTTC
TRBD1,TRBJ1-1,TRBV7-9,NA,CASSLRQGGTEAFF,TGTGCCAGCAGCCTCAGACAGGGAGGCACTGAAGCTTTCTTT
NA,TRBJ2-1,TRBV10-3,few,CAISVPAGRNEQFF,TGTGCCATCAGTGTCCCAGCGGGTAGGAATGAGCAGTTCTTC
NA,TRBJ2-5,TRBV11-2,NA,CASSSQGRETQYF,TGTGCCAGCAGTTCACAGGGCCGAGAGACCCAGTACTTC
NA,TRBJ2-1,TRBV11-2,NA,CASSLDLVNEQFF,TGTGCCAGCAGCTTAGATCTAGTCAATGAGCAGTTCTTC
TRBD1,TRBJ1-1,TRBV7-9,few,CASSYRGTGIFF,TGTGCCAGCAGTTACCGGGGGACAGGGATCTTCTTT
NA,TRBJ2-1,TRBV4-3,once,CASSRNSNNEQFF,TGCGCCAGCAGCCGAAATAGCAACAATGAGCAGTTCTTC
NA,TRBJ2-7,TRBV6-2/TRBV6-3,few,CASKTGPWLASRSSYEQYF,TGTGCCAGCAAGACGGGGCCGTGGTTAGCGTCAAGGAGCTCCTACGAGCAGTACTTC
NA,TRBJ2-7,TRBV7-9,few,CASSHRVAVYEQYF,TGTGCCAGCAGCCACAGGGTAGCCGTCTACGAGCAGTACTTC
NA,TRBJ1-6,TRBV20-1,few,CSARDQTGGSPLHF,TGCAGTGCTAGAGATCAAACCGGGGGTTCACCCCTCCACTTT
TRBD2,TRBJ2-4,TRBV20-1,NA,CSARPSGLAGVLHIQYF,TGCAGTGCTAGGCCGTCGGGACTAGCGGGAGTTCTTCACATTCAGTACTTC
NA,TRBJ2-7,TRBV7-2,NA,CASSLGRRGAIYEQYF,TGTGCCAGCAGCTTAGGTCGCAGGGGTGCTATCTACGAGCAGTACTTC
NA,TRBJ2-1,TRBV24-1,NA,CATSDPHTNNEQFF,TGTGCCACCAGTGATCCCCATACTAACAATGAGCAGTTCTTC
NA,TRBJ2-1,TRBV18,once,CASSLWLHEQFF,TGTGCCAGCTCACTATGGTTGCATGAGCAGTTCTTC
TRBD1,TRBJ2-2,TRBV5-1,NA,CASSLAAGTGKTGELFF,TGCGCCAGCAGCTTGGCCGCGGGGACAGGGAAGACCGGGGAGCTGTTTTTT
TRBD2,TRBJ2-3,TRBV2,NA,CASSESSGGDTQYF,TGTGCCAGCAGTGAATCTAGCGGTGGGGATACGCAGTATTTT
NA,TRBJ2-7,TRBV18,NA,CASSRGAKTYEQYF,TGTGCCAGCTCACGGGGAGCAAAAACCTACGAGCAGTACTTC
NA,TRBJ2-2,TRBV7-6,medium-sized,CASSPANTGELFF,TGTGCCAGCAGCCCCGCGAACACCGGGGAGCTGTTTTTT
NA,TRBJ2-7,TRBV18,medium-sized,CASSPQDVIPYEQYF,TGTGCCAGCTCACCACAGGACGTCATCCCCTACGAGCAGTACTTC
NA,TRBJ1-5,TRBV7-2,medium-sized,CASSLGFGSDRGPNNQPQHF,TGTGCCAGCAGCTTAGGTTTCGGGTCGGACCGGGGCCCCAACAATCAGCCCCAGCATTTT
TRBD1,TRBJ2-3,TRBV7-9,medium-sized,CASSSGQGTDTQYF,TGTGCCAGCAGCTCAGGACAGGGAACAGATACGCAGTATTTT
NA,TRBJ2-6,TRBV28,few,CASKGRDGRPRTSGANVLTF,TGTGCCAGTAAGGGTAGGGACGGTAGACCTCGAACATCTGGGGCCAACGTCCTGACTTTC
TRBD1,TRBJ2-7,TRBV7-2,NA,CASSLFKGAAFEQYF,TGTGCCAGCAGCTTATTTAAGGGGGCGGCGTTCGAGCAGTACTTC